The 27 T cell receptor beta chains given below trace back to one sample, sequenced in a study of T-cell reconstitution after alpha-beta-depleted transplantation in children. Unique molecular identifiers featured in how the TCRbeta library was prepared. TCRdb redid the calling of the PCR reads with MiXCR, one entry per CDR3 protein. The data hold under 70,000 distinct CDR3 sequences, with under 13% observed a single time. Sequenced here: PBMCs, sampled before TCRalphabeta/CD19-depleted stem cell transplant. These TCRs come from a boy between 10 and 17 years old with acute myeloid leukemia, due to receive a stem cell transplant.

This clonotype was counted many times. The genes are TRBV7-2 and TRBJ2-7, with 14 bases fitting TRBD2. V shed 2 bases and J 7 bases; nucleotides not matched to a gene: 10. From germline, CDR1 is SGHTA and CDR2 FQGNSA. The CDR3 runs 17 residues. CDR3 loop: CASSLFMGLAGVGEQYF. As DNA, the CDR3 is TGTGCCAGCAGCTTATTTATGGGACTAGCGGGAGTGGGGGAGCAGTACTTC. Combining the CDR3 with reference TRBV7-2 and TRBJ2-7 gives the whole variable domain GAGVSQSPSNKVTEKGKDVELRCDPISGHTALYWYRQSLGQGLEFLIYFQGNSAPDKSGLPSDRFSAERTGGSVSTLTIQRTQQEDSAVYLCASSLFMGLAGVGEQYFGPGTRLTVT.

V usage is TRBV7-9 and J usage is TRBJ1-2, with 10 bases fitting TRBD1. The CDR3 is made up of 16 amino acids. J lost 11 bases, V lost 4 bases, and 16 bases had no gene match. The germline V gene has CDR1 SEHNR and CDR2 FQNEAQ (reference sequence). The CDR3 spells CASSWASTGTGAEYTF. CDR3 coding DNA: TGTGCCAGCAGCTGGGCCTCCACCGGGACAGGGGCCGAGTACACCTTC.

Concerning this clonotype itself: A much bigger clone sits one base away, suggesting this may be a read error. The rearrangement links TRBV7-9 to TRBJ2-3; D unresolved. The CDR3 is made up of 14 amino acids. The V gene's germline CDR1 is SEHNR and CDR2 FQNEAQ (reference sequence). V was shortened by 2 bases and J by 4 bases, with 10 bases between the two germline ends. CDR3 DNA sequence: TGTGCCAGCAGCTTATTCGAGATGCCAGATACGCAGTATTTT. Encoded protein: CASSLFEMPDTQYF.

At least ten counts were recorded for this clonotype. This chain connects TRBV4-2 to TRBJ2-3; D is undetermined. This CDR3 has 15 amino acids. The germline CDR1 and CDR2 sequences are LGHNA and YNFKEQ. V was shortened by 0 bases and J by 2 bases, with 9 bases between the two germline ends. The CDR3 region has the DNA TGTGCCAGCAGCCAAGAATTGGCCCCCACAGATACGCAGTATTTT. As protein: CASSQELAPTDTQYF.

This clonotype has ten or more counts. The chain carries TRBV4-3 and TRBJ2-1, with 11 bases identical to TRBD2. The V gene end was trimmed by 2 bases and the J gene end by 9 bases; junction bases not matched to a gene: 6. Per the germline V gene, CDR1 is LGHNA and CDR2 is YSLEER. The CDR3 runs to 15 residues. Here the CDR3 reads CASSQLTSGNSEQFF. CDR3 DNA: TGCGCCAGCAGCCAATTGACTAGCGGGAATAGTGAGCAGTTCTTC.

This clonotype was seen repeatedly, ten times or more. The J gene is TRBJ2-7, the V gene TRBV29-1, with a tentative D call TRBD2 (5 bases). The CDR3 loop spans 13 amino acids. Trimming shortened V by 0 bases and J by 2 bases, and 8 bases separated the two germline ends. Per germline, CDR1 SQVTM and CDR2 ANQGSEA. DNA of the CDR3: TGCAGCGTTGAAGAAACGGGGACCTACGAGCAGTACTTC. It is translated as CSVEETGTYEQYF.

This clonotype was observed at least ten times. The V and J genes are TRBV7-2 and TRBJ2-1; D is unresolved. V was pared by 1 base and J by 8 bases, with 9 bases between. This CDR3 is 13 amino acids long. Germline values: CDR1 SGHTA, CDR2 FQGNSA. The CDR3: CASSLVRYHEQFF. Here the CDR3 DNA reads TGTGCCAGCAGCTTAGTCCGTTATCATGAGCAGTTCTTC.

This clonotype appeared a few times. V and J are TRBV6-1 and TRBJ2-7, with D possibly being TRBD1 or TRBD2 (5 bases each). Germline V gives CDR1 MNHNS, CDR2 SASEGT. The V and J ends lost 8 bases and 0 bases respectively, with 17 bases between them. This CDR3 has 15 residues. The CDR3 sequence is CASGGPRGSSYEQYF. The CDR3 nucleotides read TGTGCCAGCGGGGGACCTCGGGGAAGCTCCTACGAGCAGTACTTC.

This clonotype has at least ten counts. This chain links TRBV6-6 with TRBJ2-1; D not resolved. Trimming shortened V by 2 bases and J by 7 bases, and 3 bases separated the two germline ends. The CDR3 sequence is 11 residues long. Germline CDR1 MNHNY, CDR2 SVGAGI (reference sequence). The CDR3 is CASSYRNEQFF. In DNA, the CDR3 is TGTGCCAGCAGTTACAGAAATGAGCAGTTCTTC.

The CDR3 protein is CASSLWQGAEEKLFF. The DNA of the CDR3 is TGTGCCAGCAGTTTATGGCAGGGGGCAGAGGAAAAACTGTTTTTT. The V and J genes are TRBV28 and TRBJ1-4; 8 bases line up with TRBD1. CDR3 length equals 15 residues. Germline V lookup: CDR1 MDHEN, CDR2 SYDVKM. The V segment lost 0 bases and the J segment 8 bases; nucleotides outside the gene matches: 5.

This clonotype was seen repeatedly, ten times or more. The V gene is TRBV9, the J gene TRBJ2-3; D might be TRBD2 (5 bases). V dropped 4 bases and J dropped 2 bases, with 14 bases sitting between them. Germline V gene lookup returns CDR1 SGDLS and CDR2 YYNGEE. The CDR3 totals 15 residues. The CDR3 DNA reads TGTGCCAGCAGCCTAGCCTCAGCTTTCACAGATACGCAGTATTTT. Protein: CASSLASAFTDTQYF. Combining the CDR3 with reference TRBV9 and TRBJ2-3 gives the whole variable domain DSGVTQTPKHLITATGQRVTLRCSPRSGDLSVYWYQQSLDQGLQFLIQYYNGEERAKGNILERFSAQQFPDLHSELNLSSLELGDSALYFCASSLASAFTDTQYFGPGTRLTVL.

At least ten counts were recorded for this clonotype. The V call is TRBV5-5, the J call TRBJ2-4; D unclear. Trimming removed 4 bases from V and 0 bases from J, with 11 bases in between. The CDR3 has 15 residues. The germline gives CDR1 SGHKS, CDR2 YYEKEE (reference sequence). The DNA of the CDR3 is TGTGCCAGCAGCCCGGACGGAGTAGCCAAAAACATTCAGTACTTC. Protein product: CASSPDGVAKNIQYF.

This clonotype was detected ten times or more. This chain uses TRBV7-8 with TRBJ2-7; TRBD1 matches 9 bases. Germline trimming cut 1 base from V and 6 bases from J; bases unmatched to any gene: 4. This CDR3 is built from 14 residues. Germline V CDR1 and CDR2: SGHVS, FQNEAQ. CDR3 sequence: CASSLVQGASEQYF. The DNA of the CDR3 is TGTGCCAGCAGCTTAGTACAGGGGGCTAGCGAGCAGTACTTC.

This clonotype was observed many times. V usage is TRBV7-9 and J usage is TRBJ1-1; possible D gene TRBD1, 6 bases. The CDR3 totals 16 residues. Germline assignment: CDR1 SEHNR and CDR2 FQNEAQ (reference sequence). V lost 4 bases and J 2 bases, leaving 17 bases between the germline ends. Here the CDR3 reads CASSYSGERGNTEAFF. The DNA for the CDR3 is TGTGCCAGCAGCTATTCAGGGGAGCGGGGTAACACTGAAGCTTTCTTT.

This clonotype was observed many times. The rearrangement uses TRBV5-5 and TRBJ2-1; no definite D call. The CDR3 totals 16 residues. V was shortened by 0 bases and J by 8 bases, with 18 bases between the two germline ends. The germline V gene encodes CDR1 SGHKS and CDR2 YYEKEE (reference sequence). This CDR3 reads CASSLGKLYLGDEQFF. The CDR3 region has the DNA TGTGCCAGCAGCTTGGGGAAATTATACCTTGGGGATGAGCAGTTCTTC. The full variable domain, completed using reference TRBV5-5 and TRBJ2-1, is DAGVTQSPTHLIKTRGQQVTLRCSPISGHKSVSWYQQVLGQGPQFIFQYYEKEERGRGNFPDRFSARQFPNYSSELNVNALLLGDSALYLCASSLGKLYLGDEQFFGPGTRLTVL.

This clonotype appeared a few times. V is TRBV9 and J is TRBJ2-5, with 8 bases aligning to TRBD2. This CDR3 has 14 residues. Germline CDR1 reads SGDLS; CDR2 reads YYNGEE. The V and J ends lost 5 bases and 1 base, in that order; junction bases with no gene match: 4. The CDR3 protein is CASSAGGPQETQYF. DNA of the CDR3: TGTGCCAGCAGTGCGGGAGGCCCCCAAGAGACCCAGTACTTC. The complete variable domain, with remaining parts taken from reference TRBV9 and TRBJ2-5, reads DSGVTQTPKHLITATGQRVTLRCSPRSGDLSVYWYQQSLDQGLQFLIQYYNGEERAKGNILERFSAQQFPDLHSELNLSSLELGDSALYFCASSAGGPQETQYFGPGTRLLVL.

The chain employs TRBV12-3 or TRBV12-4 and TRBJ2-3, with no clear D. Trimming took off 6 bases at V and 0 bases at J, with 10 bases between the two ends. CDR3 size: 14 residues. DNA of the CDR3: TGTGCCAGCAGCCCATCCGCAAGCACAGATACGCAGTATTTT. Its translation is CASSPSASTDTQYF.

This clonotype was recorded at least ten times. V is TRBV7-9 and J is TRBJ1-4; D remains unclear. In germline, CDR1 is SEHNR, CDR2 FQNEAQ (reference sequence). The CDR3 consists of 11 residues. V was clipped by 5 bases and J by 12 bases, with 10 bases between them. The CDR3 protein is CASSQGPELFF. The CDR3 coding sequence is TGTGCCAGCAGCCAAGGGCCAGAACTGTTTTTT.

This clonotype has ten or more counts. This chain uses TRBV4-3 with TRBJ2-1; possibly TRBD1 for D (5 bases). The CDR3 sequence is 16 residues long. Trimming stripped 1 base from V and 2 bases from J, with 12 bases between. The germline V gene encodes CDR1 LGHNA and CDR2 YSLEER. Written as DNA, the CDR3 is TGCGCCAGCAGCCAAGTGGGGCATTTGACCTACAATGAGCAGTTCTTC. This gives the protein CASSQVGHLTYNEQFF.

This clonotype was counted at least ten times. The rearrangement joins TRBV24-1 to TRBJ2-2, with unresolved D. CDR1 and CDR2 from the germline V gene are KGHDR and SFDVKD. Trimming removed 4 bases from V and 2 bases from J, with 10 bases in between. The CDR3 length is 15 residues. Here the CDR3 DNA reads TGTGCCACCAGTGAAGTCTCAGTTAACACCGGGGAGCTGTTTTTT. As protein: CATSEVSVNTGELFF.

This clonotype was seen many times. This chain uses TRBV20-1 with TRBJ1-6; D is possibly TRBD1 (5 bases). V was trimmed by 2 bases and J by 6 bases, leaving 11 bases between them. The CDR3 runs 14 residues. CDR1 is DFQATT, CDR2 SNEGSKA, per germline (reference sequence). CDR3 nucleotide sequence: TGCAGTGCTAGAAGTCAGGGTCCTAATTCACCCCTCCACTTT. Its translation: CSARSQGPNSPLHF.

For the CDR3, the DNA is TGTGCCAGCAGCGGGGCGGGACTAGCGGGGGTCCAGTACTTC. Translating it yields CASSGAGLAGVQYF. The V and J genes are TRBV5-4 and TRBJ2-7; TRBD2 matches 14 bases. Germline V CDR1 and CDR2: SGHNT, YYREEE (reference sequence). This CDR3 has 14 residues. The V gene end was trimmed by 4 bases and the J gene end by 10 bases; junction bases not matched to a gene: 7.

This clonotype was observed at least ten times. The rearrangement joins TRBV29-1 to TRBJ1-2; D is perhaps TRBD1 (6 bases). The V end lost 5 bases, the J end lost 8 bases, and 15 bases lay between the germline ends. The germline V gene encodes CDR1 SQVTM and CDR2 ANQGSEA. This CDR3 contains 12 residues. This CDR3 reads CSVMAAGDGYTF. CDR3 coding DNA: TGCAGCGTTATGGCGGCAGGGGACGGCTACACCTTC.

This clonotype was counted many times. The CDR3 spells CASSTLQGVGEKLFF. CDR3 bases: TGTGCCAGCAGCACTTTACAGGGGGTTGGGGAAAAACTGTTTTTT. The V call is TRBV7-9, the J call TRBJ1-4, with 8 positions matching TRBD1. Per germline, CDR1 SEHNR and CDR2 FQNEAQ (reference sequence). With V trimmed by 5 bases and J by 8 bases, 10 bases remained unmatched. The CDR3 consists of 15 residues. Full variable domain (rest looked up from reference TRBV7-9 and TRBJ1-4): DTGVSQNPRHKITKRGQNVTFRCDPISEHNRLYWYRQTLGQGPEFLTYFQNEAQLEKSRLLSDRFSAERPKGSFSTLEIQRTEQGDSAMYLCASSTLQGVGEKLFFGSGTQLSVL.

For the CDR3, the DNA is TGTGCCAGTAGTCCACGGACAGGATCCACTGGGGCCAACGTCCTGACTTTC. Protein sequence: CASSPRTGSTGANVLTF. The V call is TRBV19, the J call TRBJ2-6, with 7 bases identical to TRBD1. Germline V gene data show CDR1 as LNHDA and CDR2 as SQIVND (reference sequence). The CDR3 has 17 amino acids. The V gene end was trimmed by 5 bases and the J gene end by 2 bases; junction bases not matched to a gene: 9.

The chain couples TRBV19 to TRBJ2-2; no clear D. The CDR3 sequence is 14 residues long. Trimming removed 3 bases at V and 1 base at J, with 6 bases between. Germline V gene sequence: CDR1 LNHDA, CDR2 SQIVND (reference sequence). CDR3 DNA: TGTGCCAGTAGTATGGGTCTGAACACCGGGGAGCTGTTTTTT. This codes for CASSMGLNTGELFF.

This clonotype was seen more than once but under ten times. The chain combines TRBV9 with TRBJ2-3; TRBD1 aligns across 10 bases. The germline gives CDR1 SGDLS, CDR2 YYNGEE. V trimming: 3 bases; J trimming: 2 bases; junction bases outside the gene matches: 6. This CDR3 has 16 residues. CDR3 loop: CASSGVGQGNTDTQYF. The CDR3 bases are TGTGCCAGCAGCGGAGTGGGACAGGGGAACACAGATACGCAGTATTTT.